A single sample gave rise to the 17 T cell receptor beta chains below, sequenced in a study of blood T cell repertoires in COVID-19. The table came from immunoSEQ multiplex PCR; TCRdb's copy has only in-frame clones and leaves some out. This table holds hundreds of thousands of clones, nearly 90% found once. Sequencing used peripheral blood. The receptors stem from a woman aged 40 to 49 who had recovered from COVID-19.

The chain has TRBV19 and TRBJ2-1; 8 bases are shared with TRBD2. The CDR3 extends over 15 amino acids. V was clipped by 2 bases and J by 5 bases; unmatched bases: 5. CDR1 LNHDA and CDR2 SQIVND come from the germline V gene (reference sequence). The CDR3 here is CASSIQAGENNEQFF. CDR3 DNA sequence: TGTGCCAGTAGTATACAAGCGGGAGAGAACAATGAGCAGTTCTTC.

The rearrangement joins TRBV28 to TRBJ1-2; D is unresolved. This CDR3 region has 15 residues. Germline CDR1 MDHEN, CDR2 SYDVKM. Trimming took off 2 bases at V and 0 bases at J, with 10 bases between the two ends. Written as DNA, the CDR3 is TGTGCCAGCAGTTTAGTAGGAGGGTCTAACTATGGCTACACCTTC. Translation gives CASSLVGGSNYGYTF.

This rearrangement joins TRBV30 to TRBJ1-5, with 7 bases matching TRBD1. V dropped 5 bases and J dropped 2; count of bases not matched to a gene: 3. Germline lookup yields CDR1 GTSNPN and CDR2 SVGIG (reference sequence). CDR3 length: 13 amino acids. The CDR3 loop reads CAWGQDGNQPQHF. CDR3 nucleotides: TGTGCCTGGGGACAGGATGGCAATCAGCCCCAGCATTTT. The variable domain in full, with the rest retrieved from reference TRBV30 and TRBJ1-5, is SQTIHQWPATLVQPVGSPLSLECTVEGTSNPNLYWYRQAAGRGLQLLFYSVGIGQISSEVPQNLSASRPQDRQFILSSKKLLLSDSGFYLCAWGQDGNQPQHFGDGTRLSIL.

CDR3 coding DNA: TGTGCCAGCAGCCAAGAGGAGTCTAGGGGGGGAACAGATACGCAGTATTTT. This encodes CASSQEESRGGTDTQYF. The V call is TRBV14, the J call TRBJ2-3, with D possibly TRBD2 on 7 matching bases. V lost 0 bases to trimming and J lost 3 bases, with 16 bases between them. CDR1 and CDR2 from the germline V gene are SGHDN and FVKESK. The CDR3 totals 17 residues.

The chain recombines TRBV4-3 with TRBJ1-3; 9 bases line up with TRBD1. Germline-derived CDR1 and CDR2 are LGHNA and YSLEER. V was clipped by 5 bases and J by 4 bases; unmatched bases: 6. The CDR3 totals 15 residues. CDR3 sequence: CASSGQGFSGNTIYF. The CDR3 region has the DNA TGCGCCAGCAGCGGACAGGGGTTTTCAGGAAACACCATATATTTT.

The CDR3 region is CASSQELGRYNEQFF. The CDR3 DNA follows: TGCGCCAGCAGCCAAGAACTGGGGCGCTACAATGAGCAGTTCTTC. The genes are TRBV4-3 and TRBJ2-1, with D possibly being TRBD1 (5 bases). The CDR3 spans 15 residues. CDR1 is LGHNA and CDR2 is YSLEER in the germline V gene. The ends were cut back, 0 bases at V and 3 bases at J, with 9 bases in the middle.

The chain is built from TRBV30 and TRBJ2-3; D might be TRBD2 (6 bases). Germline lookup yields CDR1 GTSNPN and CDR2 SVGIG (reference sequence). CDR3 length: 15 residues. V dropped 3 bases and J dropped 6 bases, with 19 bases sitting between them. The chain's CDR3 is CAWRRLLARPDTQYF. The DNA of the CDR3 is TGTGCCTGGAGACGCCTTCTAGCGCGCCCGGATACGCAGTATTTT.

The rearrangement uses TRBV10-2 and TRBJ2-3, with a tentative D call TRBD2 (6 bases). V lost 8 bases, J lost 3 bases, and 18 bases lay in between. The CDR3 is 15 residues long. Germline V lookup: CDR1 WSHSY, CDR2 SAAADI. The CDR3 DNA reads TGCGCCAGCCGCCGACTAGACTTTCCTACAGATACGCAGTATTTT. Translated, it gives CASRRLDFPTDTQYF.

This chain connects TRBV14 to TRBJ1-6; D call uncertain. V lost 2 bases and J lost 5, with 13 bases in between. Germline V lookup: CDR1 SGHDN, CDR2 FVKESK. The CDR3 spans 16 residues. CDR3 region: CASSQRWMTDNSPLHF. The CDR3 DNA reads TGTGCCAGCAGCCAACGTTGGATGACTGATAATTCACCCCTCCACTTT.

The chain carries TRBV5-8 and TRBJ2-2; TRBD2 matches at 10 bases. The junction had 7 bases not matched to a gene; V was cut back by 5 bases and J by 6 bases. The CDR3 covers 15 residues. CDR1 and CDR2 (germline): SGHTS, YDEGEE. Written as DNA, the CDR3 is TGTGCCAGCAGTCTAGCGGGAGCTTGGGCCGGGGAGCTGTTTTTT. Translated: CASSLAGAWAGELFF.

The rearrangement uses TRBV5-5 and TRBJ1-2; D is undetermined. The CDR3 consists of 18 residues. Germline CDR1 SGHKS, CDR2 YYEKEE (reference sequence). V was trimmed by 0 bases and J by 1 base, leaving 19 bases between them. CDR3: CASSLALASSRNNYGYTF. The CDR3 DNA reads as TGTGCCAGCAGCTTGGCCTTAGCATCTTCTCGGAATAACTATGGCTACACCTTC.

This clone is a singleton in its sample. The chain recombines TRBV6-2 or TRBV6-3 with TRBJ1-5, with D perhaps matching TRBD1 (6 bases). CDR1 and CDR2 from the germline V gene are MNHEY and SVGEGT. The CDR3 is 14 residues long. With 5 bases removed from V and 8 bases from J, the gap between germline ends came to 16 bases. The CDR3 bases are TGTGCCAGCAGTAACAGGGAGGGAAGCAAGCCCCAGCATTTT. Translation: CASSNREGSKPQHF.

This clone came up once. The chain couples TRBV9 to TRBJ2-5; 10 bases are shared with TRBD1. Germline V lookup: CDR1 SGDLS, CDR2 YYNGEE. J was trimmed by 5 bases and V by 3 bases; bases with no gene match: 4. The CDR3 is made up of 14 amino acids. This chain's CDR3 is CASSARTGGETQYF. In DNA form, the CDR3 reads TGTGCCAGCAGCGCCAGGACAGGGGGGGAGACCCAGTACTTC. The variable domain in full, with the rest retrieved from reference TRBV9 and TRBJ2-5, is DSGVTQTPKHLITATGQRVTLRCSPRSGDLSVYWYQQSLDQGLQFLIQYYNGEERAKGNILERFSAQQFPDLHSELNLSSLELGDSALYFCASSARTGGETQYFGPGTRLLVL.

J is TRBJ2-7 and V is TRBV11-3; D might be TRBD2 (6 bases). Germline CDR1 reads SGHNT; CDR2 reads YENEEA. This CDR3 has 17 residues. Trimming left V 0 bases short and J 3 bases short, with 18 bases between. For the CDR3, the DNA is TGTGCCAGCAGCTTAGATCTATATAGCGGTCAGCTCTACGAGCAGTACTTC. Amino acid sequence: CASSLDLYSGQLYEQYF.

This chain connects TRBV25-1 to TRBJ1-2, with D perhaps matching TRBD1 (6 bases). Germline assignment: CDR1 MGHDK and CDR2 SYGVNS. This CDR3 region has 12 residues. Deletions cut 5 bases from V and 5 bases from J, with 9 bases between. CDR3 amino acids: CASSRGAYGYTF. The CDR3 DNA is TGTGCCAGCAGTCGGGGGGCGTATGGCTACACCTTC.

V gene TRBV1 combines with J gene TRBJ1-4; no DNA check was done on the table's D call, TRBD1. TRBV1 is a listed pseudogene. This CDR3 spans 16 amino acids. The CDR3 sequence is CTSSHKPTGRNEKLFF. The CDR3 DNA reads as TGCACCAGCAGCCACAAGCCGACAGGGAGGAATGAAAAACTGTTTTTT.

J is TRBJ2-7 and V is TRBV5-8; 7 bases align to TRBD1. CDR1 is SGHTS, CDR2 YDEGEE, per germline. Trimming took 4 bases from V and 0 from J; bases not matched to a gene: 7. CDR3 size: 15 residues. CDR3 protein: CASSRQGLSSYEQYF. CDR3 nucleotides: TGTGCCAGCAGCCGACAGGGCTTGAGCTCCTACGAGCAGTACTTC.